These 10 T cell receptor beta chains were sequenced from one sample in a study of cytomegalovirus exposure and HLA in healthy donors. 60 Vbeta and 13 Jbeta primers were used in PCR. The assay was immunoSEQ multiplex PCR, and TCRdb's table has in-frame clones only and misses some. The top ten clones hold more than 6.5% of a sample with around 150,000 clones, approximately 10% of them seen once. Sequencing input: PBMCs. The receptor source for this set is a woman aged 40 to 55 in good health and CMV-seropositive.

This clone showed up just a few times. The rearrangement links TRBV5-1 to TRBJ2-3, with D unclear. V gave up 1 base and J gave up 1 base, with 7 bases separating them. The length of the CDR3 is 14 residues. CDR1 and CDR2 from the germline V gene are SGHRS and YFSETQ. The CDR3 coding sequence is TGCGCCAGCAGCTTGCTCGTAGGCACAGATACGCAGTATTTT. Amino acids: CASSLLVGTDTQYF.

The chain combines TRBV5-4 with TRBJ2-1; a weak D match, TRBD2 (5 bases). V lost 4 bases to trimming and J lost 3 bases, with 8 bases between them. The CDR3 loop spans 13 amino acids. CDR1 SGHNT and CDR2 YYREEE come from the germline V gene (reference sequence). CDR3 nucleotides: TGTGCCAGCAGCATAACTAGCTACAATGAGCAGTTCTTC. The encoded protein is CASSITSYNEQFF.

The chain joins TRBV13 to TRBJ2-3; no firm D call. This CDR3 spans 13 amino acids. The ends were cut back, 6 bases at V and 2 bases at J, with 9 bases in the middle. Germline values: CDR1 PRHDT, CDR2 FYEKMQ (reference sequence). CDR3 sequence (DNA): TGTGCCAGCAGACCAACTTACACAGATACGCAGTATTTT. It translates to CASRPTYTDTQYF. Variable domain in full (rest from reference TRBV13 and TRBJ2-3): AAGVIQSPRHLIKEKRETATLKCYPIPRHDTVYWYQQGPGQDPQFLISFYEKMQSDKGSIPDRFSAQQFSDYHSELNMSSLELGDSALYFCASRPTYTDTQYFGPGTRLTVL.

This clone was observed a handful of times. The chain has TRBV5-1 and TRBJ1-5, with D possibly TRBD1 on 6 matching bases. Per the germline V gene, CDR1 is SGHRS and CDR2 is YFSETQ. V gave up 4 bases and J gave up 5 bases, with 13 bases separating them. CDR3 length equals 14 residues. The CDR3 region is CASSPQGGDQPQHF. The CDR3 coding sequence is TGCGCCAGCAGCCCACAGGGCGGCGATCAGCCCCAGCATTTT.

The chain employs TRBV2 and TRBJ2-2; 7 bases agree with TRBD1. CDR1 is SNHLY and CDR2 is FYNNEI in the germline V gene. The length of the CDR3 is 13 residues. Trimming took 8 bases from V and 6 from J; bases not matched to a gene: 6. The CDR3 sequence is CASVLRGPGELFF. The CDR3, as DNA: TGTGCCAGCGTACTAAGGGGGCCCGGGGAGCTGTTTTTT.

The chain recombines TRBV7-2 with TRBJ2-3; a weak D match, TRBD2 (5 bases). The V end was cut by 3 bases, the J end by 3 bases, with 7 bases between. The CDR3 sequence is 13 residues long. Germline lookup yields CDR1 SGHTA and CDR2 FQGNSA. CDR3 loop: CASSFPGTDTQYF. The CDR3 nucleotides are TGTGCCAGCAGCTTCCCGGGGACAGATACGCAGTATTTT.

This clone was detected a few times. One end of the junction does not line up with germline, which may come from a read error. The gene calls are TRBV20-1 and TRBJ1-4; D is undetermined. The CDR3 runs to 11 residues. CDR1 is DFQATT, CDR2 SNEGSKA, per germline (reference sequence). The CDR3 coding sequence is TGCAGTGCTAGCTCAGGAGGGAGGGAAAGTTTT. Translating it yields CSASSGGRESF.

A note on this clone: Germline is not matched at one junction end, which may reflect a read error. V gene TRBV6-1 combines with J gene TRBJ2-7; 8 positions match TRBD1. This CDR3 region has 14 residues. Germline V gene lookup returns CDR1 MNHNS and CDR2 SASEGT. As DNA, the CDR3 is TGTGCCAGCAGTGCGGACAGGGTTTCCTACGGGCAGTACTTC. It is translated as CASSADRVSYGQYF.

The chain has TRBV6-5 and TRBJ2-7, with unresolved D. CDR1 and CDR2 (germline): MNHEY, SVGAGI. Trimming pared 6 bases from V and 0 bases from J, leaving 12 bases between. This CDR3 comprises 14 residues. The CDR3 DNA follows: TGTGCCAGCAGCCTAGTGGAGAGCTCCTACGAGCAGTACTTC. Translating gives CASSLVESSYEQYF.

This clone was detected only a few times. The chain couples TRBV11-2 to TRBJ2-5, with TRBD1 matching 8 bases. CDR1 and CDR2 from the germline V gene are SGHAT and FQNNGV. With 3 bases clipped from V and 7 bases from J, the junction kept 4 bases outside the gene matches. This CDR3 has 13 residues. The CDR3 nucleotides read TGTGCCAGCAGCTTGACAGGGGAGATGACCCAGTACTTC. It encodes CASSLTGEMTQYF.